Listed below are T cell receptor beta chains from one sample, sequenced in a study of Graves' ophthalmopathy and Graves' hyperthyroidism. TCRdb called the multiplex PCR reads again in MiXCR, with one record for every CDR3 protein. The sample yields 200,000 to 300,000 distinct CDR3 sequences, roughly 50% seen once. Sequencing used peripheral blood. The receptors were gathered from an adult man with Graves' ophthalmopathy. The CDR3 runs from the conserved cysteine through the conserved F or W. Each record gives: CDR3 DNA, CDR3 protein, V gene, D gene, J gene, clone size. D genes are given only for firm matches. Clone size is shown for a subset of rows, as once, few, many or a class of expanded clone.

TGTGCCACCAGCGACGCCTCTGGGGCGGAAGGCACCGGGGAGCTGTTTTTT | CATSDASGAEGTGELFF | TRBV24-1 | - | TRBJ2-2 | -
TGTGCCAGCAGCTTAGGGGGACCGAAGGATGAAAAACTGTTTTTT | CASSLGGPKDEKLFF | TRBV7-9 | - | TRBJ1-4 | -
TGTGCCAGCAGCTTTCCGACTAGCGGAAAAGAGACCCAGTACTTC | CASSFPTSGKETQYF | TRBV12-3/TRBV12-4 | TRBD2 | TRBJ2-5 | -
TGTGCCAGCAGTTTATCACCCCAACTAGGGTATGGCTACACCTTC | CASSLSPQLGYGYTF | TRBV10-3 | - | TRBJ1-2 | -
TGTGCCAGCAGTGGAGAGCGGGGGGACCCCCAAGAGACCCAGCATTTT | CASSGERGDPQETQHF | TRBV10-3 | - | TRBJ1-5 | -
TGTGCCAGTAGTAAGTGGCAGGGAGCCAATCAGCCCCAGCATTTT | CASSKWQGANQPQHF | TRBV19 | - | TRBJ1-5 | -
TGTGCCAGCAGCCAAGACAGGGGTGGTTATGGCTACACCTTC | CASSQDRGGYGYTF | TRBV2 | TRBD1 | TRBJ1-2 | -
TGTGCCAGCAGTTATAGGGCTGTTAACTACGAGCAGTACTTC | CASSYRAVNYEQYF | TRBV10-3 | - | TRBJ2-7 | -
TGCAGTGCGATAGAGAGGGGCGCCTACAAGAACACTGAAGCTTTCTTT | CSAIERGAYKNTEAFF | TRBV20-1 | - | TRBJ1-1 | -
TGTGCCAGCACCCAGGGGCAATACGAGCAGTACTTC | CASTQGQYEQYF | TRBV6-2/TRBV6-3 | - | TRBJ2-7 | -
TGTGCCAGCAGTTTAACGGGGGGCGAGCAGTACTTC | CASSLTGGEQYF | TRBV12-3/TRBV12-4 | TRBD2 | TRBJ2-7 | -
TGTGCCACCAGTGACTGGACAGGGAGGGATAACTATGGCTACACCTTC | CATSDWTGRDNYGYTF | TRBV24-1 | TRBD1 | TRBJ1-2 | -
TGTGCCAGCAGCACCCGGACAGGGGATGAGCAGTTCTTC | CASSTRTGDEQFF | TRBV7-2 | TRBD1 | TRBJ2-1 | -
TGTGCCAGCAGCTTAGGCGGGACAACCGAAAAACTGTTTTTT | CASSLGGTTEKLFF | TRBV7-2 | - | TRBJ1-4 | many
TGCGCCAGCAGCTTGGCCGTCGGGAGCGTCTACGAGCAGTACTTC | CASSLAVGSVYEQYF | TRBV5-1 | - | TRBJ2-7 | -
TGCGCCAGCAGCCAAGTTCTAAGCAGGAACACCGGGGAGCTGTTTTTT | CASSQVLSRNTGELFF | TRBV7-9 | - | TRBJ2-2 | -
TGTGCCAGCAGCTACCAGACAGGGGGCGACGAGCAGTACTTC | CASSYQTGGDEQYF | TRBV27 | TRBD1 | TRBJ2-7 | -
TGTGCCAGCAGTTTCGGAGTGCCAGGGAACTACGAGCAGTACTTC | CASSFGVPGNYEQYF | TRBV12-3/TRBV12-4 | - | TRBJ2-7 | few
TGTGCCAGCAGCTCCCTGGACGGGCGGGGGGCCAACGTCCTGACTTTC | CASSSLDGRGANVLTF | TRBV7-8 | - | TRBJ2-6 | -
TGTGCCAGCGGCGACGGTCCGATGAACACTGAAGCTTTCTTT | CASGDGPMNTEAFF | TRBV5-6 | - | TRBJ1-1 | -
TGTGCCAGCAGCTCGGGACCTGGCGAGACCCAGTACTTC | CASSSGPGETQYF | TRBV6-5 | - | TRBJ2-5 | -
TGTGCCAGCAGCCTAGGGCAGGAACCTGAAAAACTGTTTTTT | CASSLGQEPEKLFF | TRBV2 | - | TRBJ1-4 | -
TGTGCCAGCAGCTTAGCACAGGCTGGGCAGCCCCAGCATTTT | CASSLAQAGQPQHF | TRBV7-2 | - | TRBJ1-5 | few
TGTGCCAGCAGCGCGCCGCCTAACTATGGCTACACCTTC | CASSAPPNYGYTF | TRBV7-8 | - | TRBJ1-2 | many
TGCGCCAGCAGTGAGTCGATGGGCAGGGTCGAAAAACTGTTTTTT | CASSESMGRVEKLFF | TRBV10-2 | - | TRBJ1-4 | -
TGCAGCGTCGGGGGGGGGGGCTACGAGCAGTACTTC | CSVGGGGYEQYF | TRBV29-1 | TRBD2 | TRBJ2-7 | -
TGTGCCAGCAGTTACTCGACAGAAAGAGGACGGGGAAATACTGAAGCTTTCTTT | CASSYSTERGRGNTEAFF | TRBV10-3 | - | TRBJ1-1 | few
TGCGCCAGCAGCTGGGCTAGCGGGAGCCCCGGGGAGCTGTTTTTT | CASSWASGSPGELFF | TRBV5-1 | TRBD2 | TRBJ2-2 | -
TGTGCCAGCAGCTTAATGGCAGCCCCCAATCAGCCCCAGTACTTC | CASSLMAAPNQPQYF | TRBV12-3/TRBV12-4 | - | TRBJ2-5 | -
TGCAGTGCTAGTCTACAGGGAGGTAATTCACCCCTCCACTTT | CSASLQGGNSPLHF | TRBV20-1 | - | TRBJ1-6 | many
TGTGCCACCAGCAGAGATCTGGTCCTGCAGAACACTGAAGCTTTCTTT | CATSRDLVLQNTEAFF | TRBV15 | - | TRBJ1-1 | -
TGTGCCAGCAGCCGGACGTTCGAGCAGTACTTC | CASSRTFEQYF | TRBV7-9 | - | TRBJ2-7 | few
TGTGCCAGCAGTGAATTTAGGGGCCAGAATTCACCCCTCCACTTT | CASSEFRGQNSPLHF | TRBV25-1 | - | TRBJ1-6 | many
TGTGCCAGCAGCTTAGATCAACTCTACGAGCAGTACTTC | CASSLDQLYEQYF | TRBV10-3 | - | TRBJ2-7 | -
TGTGCCAGCAGTTTAGGGGGAAGGAAGAACACTGAAGCTTTCTTT | CASSLGGRKNTEAFF | TRBV7-8 | - | TRBJ1-1 | -
TGTGCCAGCAACCCCCCGCCCGAGCAGTACTTC | CASNPPPEQYF | TRBV11-2 | - | TRBJ2-7 | once
TGTGCCAGCAATAATGCGGGACACCCGAACACTGAAGCTTTCTTT | CASNNAGHPNTEAFF | TRBV7-2 | - | TRBJ1-1 | -
TGTGCCAGCAGGCGCTCTGGGGACAGGTCCTTCACCGGGGAGCTGTTTTTT | CASRRSGDRSFTGELFF | TRBV7-9 | TRBD1 | TRBJ2-2 | -
TGCGCCAGCAGCTTCTCCACAGGGGACACCGGGGAGCTGTTTTTT | CASSFSTGDTGELFF | TRBV5-1 | TRBD1 | TRBJ2-2 | -
TGCAGCGTCACAGCCGCCGTAGGGCAGCCCCAGCATTTT | CSVTAAVGQPQHF | TRBV29-1 | - | TRBJ1-5 | -
TGTGCCAGCAGCAAAGGAGGTCCAGGGAATAACAATCAGCCCCAGCATTTT | CASSKGGPGNNNQPQHF | TRBV5-8 | - | TRBJ1-5 | -
TGTGCCACCAGTGTCAGGAGTAACAATGAGCAGTTCTTC | CATSVRSNNEQFF | TRBV24-1 | - | TRBJ2-1 | -
TGTGCCACCAGTGCCGGACAGGGTTACGAGCAGTACTTC | CATSAGQGYEQYF | TRBV24-1 | TRBD1 | TRBJ2-7 | few
TGCGCCAGCAGCTTGGGTGGCGCCGTGGGGTACGAGCAGTACTTC | CASSLGGAVGYEQYF | TRBV5-1 | - | TRBJ2-7 | -
TGTGCCAGCAGTGAGGGAAGGGAATATGGCTACACCTTC | CASSEGREYGYTF | TRBV2 | - | TRBJ1-2 | many
TGCAGCGTCGTTGGGGGCATCGCGGTTTTT | CSVVGGIAVF | TRBV29-1 | - | TRBJ1-5 | -
TGCGCCAGCAGCTTGGGACAGGTGACCACTGAAGCTTTCTTT | CASSLGQVTTEAFF | TRBV5-1 | - | TRBJ1-1 | few
TGTGCCAGCAGGAGGACAGGGGGATTGGGGGACACTGAAGCTTTCTTT | CASRRTGGLGDTEAFF | TRBV7-3 | TRBD1 | TRBJ1-1 | -
TGTGCCAGCAACCCCAATTTCTCAAACACTGAAGCTTTCTTT | CASNPNFSNTEAFF | TRBV7-2 | - | TRBJ1-1 | once
TGTGCCAGCAGCGGTCGACGGGGTAGGGACGAGCAGTACTTC | CASSGRRGRDEQYF | TRBV7-9 | - | TRBJ2-7 | -
TGTGCCAGCAGTTACGACAGAAACTATGGCTACACCTTC | CASSYDRNYGYTF | TRBV6-5 | - | TRBJ1-2 | few
TGCAGCGTCCATCTGACAGGGTACGGGGACTACGAGCAGTACTTC | CSVHLTGYGDYEQYF | TRBV29-1 | TRBD1 | TRBJ2-7 | -
TGCAGCGTTAGGGAGGGGAATTATCAGCCCCAGCATTTT | CSVREGNYQPQHF | TRBV29-1 | - | TRBJ1-5 | many
TGTGCCAGTAGTATCGAGGCAGGAATCTCATCACCCCTCCACTTT | CASSIEAGISSPLHF | TRBV19 | - | TRBJ1-6 | few